Listed here is a single T cell receptor beta chain. This clonotype has a count of ten or more. The antigen it recognizes is unknown. No base qualities exist here, and no much larger clone lies one base off it. The time point label on this specimen signifies: sample taken at primary tumor resection. The donors were 65 to 90 patients from the lung TRACERx cohort who had early-stage, untreated non-small cell lung cancer. Whole RNA extracted from tumor and nontumor lung tissue, or from cryopreserved PBMC samples, was used for TCR sequencing without cell sorting. Patients were selected for TCR sequencing only if sufficient RNA was available from at least two tumor regions. Before being selected, tumor and adjacent nontumor lung specimens were reviewed by a lung pathologist. Libraries were prepared through 5' RACE. The instrument was a NextSeq 500. The TCR library protocol attached a unique molecular identifier to each TCR cDNA molecule to allow correction of PCR and sequencing errors. The paper's processing steps were these. Decombinator tools were used for TCR identification, UMI-based error correction and CDR3 extraction. Expanded TCRs were defined as those above a frequency of 2 per 1,000, corresponding to the top 1% of the tumor frequency distribution. Renyi diversity was calculated using the R vegan package after each repertoire was subsampled 100 times to 5,000 TCRs. To build CDR3 similarity networks, amino acid triplet string-kernel similarity was used, and CDR3s were connected when their pairwise similarity was above 0.82. Clones were called with MiXCR by TCRdb after fastp trimmed the public reads at Q25, and only in-frame beta chains were retained. When rows share a CDR3 protein, they turn into one entry using the most common DNA and genes. The V and J calls follow TCRdb's processing rather than the paper's. The sample yields approximately 7,700 distinct CDR3 sequences; approximately 9.7% were counted once. The ten top clones hold approximately 25% of the sample.

Trimming removed 5 bases from V and 2 bases from J, leaving 9 bases between the germline ends. Taken from the germline V gene, the CDR1 and CDR2 loops are SGHTA and FQGNSA. The CDR3 measures 13 amino acids from cysteine to phenylalanine. Only the CDR3 DNA is retained, 39 bases long and in frame from the first base. This entry belongs to a study of spatial heterogeneity in lung cancer (dated by TCRdb to the late 2010s). At the level of the whole study: Beta-chain transcripts were consistently detected in greater numbers than alpha-chain transcripts, which likely reflects a higher abundance of beta-chain transcripts. TCR alpha and beta repertoires were quantitatively compared across multiple tumor regions, matched nontumor lung and blood in non-small cell lung cancer. Nonsynonymous mutation counts, determined by whole-exome sequencing of tumor tissue, were related to features of the TCR repertoire. Both alpha and beta chains were TCR-sequenced in samples taken at surgery, namely 220 tumor regions, 62 to 65 matched nontumor lung samples and 55 to 60 PBMC samples. In the raw uncorrected reads, each unique combination of TCR and UMI appeared more than ten times on average.

The investigation overall reported the following: Confirming at a functional level the hypothesis that regional TCRs recognize regional mutations was considered to require additional single-cell paired TCR alpha and beta sequencing.

The source material was normal lung tissue next to the tumor, sampled at surgery. The chain employs TRBV7-2 and TRBJ1-1, with the D segment identity uncertain. The source of this sequence is a male donor with early-stage non-small cell lung cancer. The nucleotides read TGTGCCAGCAGCAGCGGTAGAAACACTGAAGCTTTCTTT. This translates into CASSSGRNTEAFF. Here the CDR3 is joined to the reference TRBV7-2 and TRBJ1-1 genes, and the full variable domain is: GAGVSQSPSNKVTEKGKDVELRCDPISGHTALYWYRQSLGQGLEFLIYFQGNSAPDKSGLPSDRFSAERTGGSVSTLTIQRTQQEDSAVYLCASSSGRNTEAFFGQGTRLTVV.